This T cell receptor beta chain was found in a study of OX40 agonist ivuxolimab in advanced cancers. Clones were sequenced by immunoSEQ multiplex PCR, and TCRdb holds only the in-frame ones, with some missing. This table holds 70,000 to 95,000 clones, approximately 79% found once. V lost 3 bases to trimming and J lost 6 bases; unmatched junction nucleotides: 5. The CDR3 sequence is 15 residues long. The germline gives CDR1 SGHRS, CDR2 YFSETQ. This clone was detected once. The V gene is TRBV5-1, the J gene TRBJ2-1; 11 nucleotides align to TRBD2. This sequence originates from an adult with an advanced solid tumor such as melanoma, head and neck, liver or kidney cancer. The material sequenced was CD4+ or CD8+ T cells sorted from blood, taken in a trial of the OX40 agonist ivuxolimab. CDR3 amino acids: CASSYSGRALNEQFF. CDR3 DNA: TGCGCCAGCAGCTATAGCGGGAGGGCCCTCAATGAGCAGTTCTTC.